A selection of T cell receptor beta chains follows, all from one sample in a study of T cells in Graves' hyperthyroidism and ophthalmopathy. TCRdb reanalysed the multiplex PCR reads using MiXCR and keeps one entry per CDR3 protein. The sample has 350,000 to 400,000 distinct CDR3 sequences, under 15% seen once. The sequenced material came from blood. The receptors derive from a woman aged 25 to 39 with Graves' hyperthyroidism. The CDR3 runs from the conserved cysteine through the conserved F or W. A D gene is named only where the DNA matches it firmly. Clone size is given for some rows only: seen once, a few or many times, or a class if the clone is expanded.

j_call	v_call	d_call	clone_size	cdr3_aa	cdr3_nt
TRBJ1-1	TRBV2	NA	many	CASSEARQRAFF	TGTGCCAGCAGTGAAGCTCGGCAGAGAGCTTTCTTT
TRBJ1-4	TRBV20-1	NA	NA	CSALGVNEKLFF	TGCAGTGCTTTGGGGGTAAATGAAAAACTGTTTTTT
TRBJ2-1	TRBV9	TRBD2	NA	CASSVADLAGYNEQFF	TGTGCCAGCAGCGTAGCTGACCTAGCGGGATACAATGAGCAGTTCTTC
TRBJ2-2	TRBV6-1	TRBD2	many	CASRRGLASADGGELFF	TGTGCCAGCAGGCGCGGACTAGCAAGCGCGGACGGCGGGGAGCTGTTTTTT
TRBJ2-3	TRBV3-1	TRBD2	many	CASSHGGSLADTQYF	TGTGCCAGCAGCCATGGCGGGAGCCTCGCAGATACGCAGTATTTT
TRBJ2-5	TRBV2	NA	NA	CASCVGQETQYF	TGTGCCAGCTGTGTGGGTCAGGAGACCCAGTACTTC
TRBJ2-1	TRBV29-1	TRBD1	many	CSVPDRGRSYNEQFF	TGCAGCGTCCCGGACAGGGGCCGCTCCTACAATGAGCAGTTCTTC
TRBJ1-6	TRBV5-1	NA	NA	CASSLPDSESPLHF	TGCGCCAGCAGCCTACCGGACAGCGAATCACCCCTCCACTTT
TRBJ1-5	TRBV6-1	TRBD1	many	CASSRGQDGSQPQHF	TGTGCCAGCAGCCGAGGACAGGATGGTAGTCAGCCCCAGCATTTT
TRBJ2-3	TRBV20-1	NA	few	CSARSGRRVGTDTQYF	TGCAGTGCGAGGTCCGGGAGAAGGGTTGGCACAGATACGCAGTATTTT
TRBJ2-7	TRBV18	TRBD1	many	CASSPGTDYEQYF	TGTGCCAGCAGTCCCGGGACAGACTACGAGCAGTACTTC
TRBJ2-4	TRBV29-1	TRBD2	NA	CSAGWGGKNIQYF	TGCAGCGCTGGGTGGGGGGGGAAAAACATTCAGTACTTC
TRBJ2-2	TRBV2	NA	NA	CASNRPTGELFF	TGTGCCAGCAACAGACCCACCGGGGAGCTGTTTTTT
TRBJ2-5	TRBV29-1	NA	NA	CSVYGGGETQYF	TGCAGCGTTTATGGCGGCGGGGAGACCCAGTACTTC
TRBJ2-7	TRBV6-6	NA	NA	CASSYSEQGYEQYF	TGTGCCAGCAGTTACTCGGAGCAGGGTTACGAGCAGTACTTC
TRBJ1-5	TRBV24-1	NA	NA	CATSDNRSLSQHF	TGTGCCACCAGCGACAATCGATCGCTGTCCCAGCATTTT
TRBJ2-2	TRBV28	NA	many	CASSSTNTGELFF	TGTGCCAGCAGTTCCACGAACACCGGGGAGCTGTTTTTT
TRBJ2-7	TRBV10-2	TRBD1	few	CASSAGQYPLYEQYF	TGCGCCAGCAGTGCGGGACAGTATCCCCTCTACGAGCAGTACTTC
TRBJ2-1	TRBV5-8	NA	NA	CASSWGSSSYNEQFF	TGTGCCAGCAGCTGGGGCAGTAGCTCCTACAATGAGCAGTTCTTC
TRBJ2-1	TRBV11-2	TRBD2	few	CASRSGREYRNEQFF	TGTGCCAGCAGGTCGGGGCGGGAGTATCGCAATGAGCAGTTCTTC
TRBJ2-1	TRBV10-2	NA	NA	CAVGLRNDNEQFF	TGCGCCGTAGGACTCCGAAACGACAATGAGCAGTTCTTC
TRBJ2-2	TRBV28	NA	many	CASSFGRRRNTGELFF	TGTGCCAGCAGTTTCGGCAGGAGACGTAACACCGGGGAGCTGTTTTTT
TRBJ2-7	TRBV7-2	NA	many	CASSAGLGPGEQYF	TGTGCCAGCAGCGCCGGATTGGGGCCTGGCGAGCAGTACTTC
TRBJ1-5	TRBV2	NA	NA	CASNLVSNQPQHF	TGTGCCAGCAACTTGGTGTCCAATCAGCCCCAGCATTTT
TRBJ2-3	TRBV7-9	TRBD1	NA	CASSLKGGDTDTQYF	TGTGCCAGCAGCTTAAAAGGGGGCGACACAGATACGCAGTATTTT
TRBJ2-1	TRBV28	NA	few	CASSPYADSDNEQFF	TGTGCCAGCAGTCCCTACGCGGACAGCGACAATGAGCAGTTCTTC
TRBJ1-4	TRBV18	TRBD1	few	CASSEQGAREKLFF	TGTGCCAGCTCCGAACAGGGGGCGCGAGAAAAACTGTTTTTT
TRBJ1-2	TRBV12-3/TRBV12-4	TRBD1	many	CASSLRQGFYGYTF	TGTGCCAGCAGTTTAAGACAGGGATTCTATGGCTACACCTTC
TRBJ2-1	TRBV6-5	TRBD1	many	CASSYFGQGGDNEQFF	TGTGCCAGCAGTTACTTCGGACAGGGTGGCGACAATGAGCAGTTCTTC
TRBJ1-1	TRBV12-3/TRBV12-4	TRBD1	many	CATNRPGGRNTEAFF	TGTGCCACGAACCGCCCAGGGGGCAGGAACACTGAAGCTTTCTTT
TRBJ2-7	TRBV4-1	TRBD2	few	CASSQETSGGYEQYF	TGCGCCAGCAGCCAAGAGACTAGCGGGGGTTACGAGCAGTACTTC
TRBJ2-7	TRBV2	NA	many	CASRSGQGGSYEQYF	TGTGCCAGCAGGTCGGGCCAGGGCGGGTCCTACGAGCAGTACTTC
TRBJ2-3	TRBV30	TRBD2	few	CAWTSGRENTDTQYF	TGTGCCTGGACTAGCGGGAGAGAGAACACAGATACGCAGTATTTT
TRBJ2-5	TRBV27	TRBD2	NA	CASPLGRERETQYF	TGTGCCAGCCCTTTAGGGCGGGAGCGTGAGACCCAGTACTTC
TRBJ1-5	TRBV2	NA	many	CASSDSRDQPQHF	TGTGCCAGCAGTGATTCCAGGGACCAGCCCCAGCATTTT
TRBJ1-5	TRBV27	TRBD1	few	CASRGSGTGINQPQHF	TGTGCCAGCAGAGGGTCCGGGACAGGGATTAATCAGCCCCAGCATTTT
TRBJ2-1	TRBV3-1	NA	many	CASSPLWDEGGNEQFF	TGTGCCAGCAGCCCCCTTTGGGACGAGGGGGGCAATGAGCAGTTCTTC
TRBJ2-7	TRBV5-4	NA	NA	CASSLYYSYEQYF	TGTGCCAGCAGCTTATATTACTCCTACGAGCAGTACTTC
TRBJ1-4	TRBV12-3/TRBV12-4	NA	many	CASSSAGSNEKLFF	TGTGCCAGCAGTTCAGCGGGGTCTAATGAAAAACTGTTTTTT
TRBJ2-3	TRBV28	NA	NA	CASSFLGGGSTDTQYF	TGTGCCAGCAGTTTCCTAGGGGGAGGAAGCACAGATACGCAGTATTTT
TRBJ2-3	TRBV7-3	TRBD2	many	CASSSTSGRIDTQYF	TGTGCCAGCAGCTCGACTAGCGGGAGGATAGATACGCAGTATTTT
TRBJ2-1	TRBV24-1	NA	many	CATSAWGKAYNEQFF	TGTGCCACCAGTGCGTGGGGGAAGGCCTACAATGAGCAGTTCTTC
TRBJ1-1	TRBV5-1	NA	many	CASSRGYQNTEAFF	TGCGCCAGCAGCCGGGGATACCAAAACACTGAAGCTTTCTTT
TRBJ1-4	TRBV30	NA	NA	CAWSVQNEKLFF	TGTGCCTGGAGTGTGCAGAATGAAAAACTGTTTTTT
TRBJ1-5	TRBV28	NA	NA	CASRQRQAYQPQHF	TGTGCCAGCAGACAAAGACAGGCATATCAGCCCCAGCATTTT